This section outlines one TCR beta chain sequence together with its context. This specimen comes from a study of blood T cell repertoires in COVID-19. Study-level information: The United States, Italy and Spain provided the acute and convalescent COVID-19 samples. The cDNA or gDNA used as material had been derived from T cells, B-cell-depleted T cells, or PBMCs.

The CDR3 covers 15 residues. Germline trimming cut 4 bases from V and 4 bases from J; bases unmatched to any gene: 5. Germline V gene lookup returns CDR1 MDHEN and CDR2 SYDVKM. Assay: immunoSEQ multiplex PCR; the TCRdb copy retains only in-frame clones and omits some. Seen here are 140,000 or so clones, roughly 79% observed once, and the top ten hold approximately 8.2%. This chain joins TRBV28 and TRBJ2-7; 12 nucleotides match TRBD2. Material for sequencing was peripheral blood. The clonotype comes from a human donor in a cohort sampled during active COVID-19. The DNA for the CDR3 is TGTGCCAGCAGTTACATACTAGCGGGAGGATACGAGCAGTACTTC. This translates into CASSYILAGGYEQYF.